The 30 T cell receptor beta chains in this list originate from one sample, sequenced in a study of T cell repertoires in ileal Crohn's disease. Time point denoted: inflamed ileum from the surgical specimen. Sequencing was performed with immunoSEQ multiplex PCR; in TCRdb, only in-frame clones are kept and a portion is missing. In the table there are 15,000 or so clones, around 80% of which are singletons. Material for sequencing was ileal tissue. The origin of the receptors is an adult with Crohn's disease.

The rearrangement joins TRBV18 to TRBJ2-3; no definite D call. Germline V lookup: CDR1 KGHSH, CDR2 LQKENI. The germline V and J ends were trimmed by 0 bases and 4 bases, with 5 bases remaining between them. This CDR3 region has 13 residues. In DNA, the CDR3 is TGTGCCAGCTCACCACCGTCGGCAGATACGCAGTATTTT. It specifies CASSPPSADTQYF.

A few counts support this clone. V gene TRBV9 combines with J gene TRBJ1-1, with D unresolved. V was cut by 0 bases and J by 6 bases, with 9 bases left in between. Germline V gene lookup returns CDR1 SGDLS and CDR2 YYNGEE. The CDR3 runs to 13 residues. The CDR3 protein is CASSVVLVSEAFF. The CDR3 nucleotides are TGTGCCAGCAGCGTAGTCCTAGTGTCTGAAGCTTTCTTT.

The CDR3 protein is CASSFLRGSAGELFF. Here the CDR3 DNA reads TGTGCCAGCAGTTTCTTACGGGGGTCAGCCGGGGAGCTGTTTTTT. The chain links TRBV6-5 to TRBJ2-2, with D maybe TRBD2 (6 bases). Germline-derived CDR1 and CDR2 are MNHEY and SVGAGI. V was trimmed by 4 bases and J by 6 bases, leaving 15 bases between them. CDR3 length: 15 residues.

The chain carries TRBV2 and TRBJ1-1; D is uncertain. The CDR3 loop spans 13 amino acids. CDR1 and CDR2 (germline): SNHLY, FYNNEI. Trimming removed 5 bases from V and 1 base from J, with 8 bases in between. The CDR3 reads CASSLRGNTEAFF. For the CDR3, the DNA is TGTGCCAGCAGTCTTAGAGGGAACACTGAAGCTTTCTTT. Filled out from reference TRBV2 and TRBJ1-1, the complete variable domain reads EPEVTQTPSHQVTQMGQEVILRCVPISNHLYFYWYRQILGQKVEFLVSFYNNEISEKSEIFDDQFSVERPDGSNFTLKIRSTKLEDSAMYFCASSLRGNTEAFFGQGTRLTVV.

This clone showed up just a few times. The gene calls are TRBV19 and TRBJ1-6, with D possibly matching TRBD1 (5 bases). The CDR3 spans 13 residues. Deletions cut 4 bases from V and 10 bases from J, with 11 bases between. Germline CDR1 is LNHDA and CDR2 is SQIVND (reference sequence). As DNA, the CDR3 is TGTGCCAGTAGTAACCAGGGAGGCTCACCCCTCCACTTT. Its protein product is CASSNQGGSPLHF.

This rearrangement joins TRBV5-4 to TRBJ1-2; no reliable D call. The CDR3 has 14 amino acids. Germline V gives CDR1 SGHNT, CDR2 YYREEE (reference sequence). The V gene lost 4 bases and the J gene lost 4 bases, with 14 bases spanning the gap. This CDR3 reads CASSDGKGSYGYTF. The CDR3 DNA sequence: TGTGCCAGCAGCGATGGGAAGGGAAGCTATGGCTACACCTTC.

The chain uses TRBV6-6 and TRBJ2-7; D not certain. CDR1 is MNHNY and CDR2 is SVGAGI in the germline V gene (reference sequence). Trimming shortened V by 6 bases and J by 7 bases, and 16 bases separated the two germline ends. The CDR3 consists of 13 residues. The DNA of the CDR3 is TGTGCCAGCAGCCCGATGCAGGTACTGGAGCAGTACTTC. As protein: CASSPMQVLEQYF.

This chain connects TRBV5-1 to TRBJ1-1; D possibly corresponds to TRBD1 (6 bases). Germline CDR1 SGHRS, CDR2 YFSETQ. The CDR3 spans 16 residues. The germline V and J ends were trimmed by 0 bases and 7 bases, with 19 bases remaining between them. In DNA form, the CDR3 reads TGCGCCAGCAGCTTGGATAGGGGGTCGGGGCCGGGTGAAGCTTTCTTT. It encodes CASSLDRGSGPGEAFF.

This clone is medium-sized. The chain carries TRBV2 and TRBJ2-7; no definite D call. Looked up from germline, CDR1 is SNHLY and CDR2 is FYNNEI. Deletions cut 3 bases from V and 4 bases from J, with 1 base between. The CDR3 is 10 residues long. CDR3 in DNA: TGTGCCAGCAGTGAGTACGAGCAGTACTTC. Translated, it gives CASSEYEQYF.

The CDR3 DNA reads as TGTGCCAGCAGTTACCGGATCGACGGGAACACTGAAGCTTTCTTT. Protein sequence: CASSYRIDGNTEAFF. The V call is TRBV6-6, the J call TRBJ1-1; D unclear. The CDR3 is 15 residues long. Trimming took 2 bases from V and 1 from J, leaving 11 bases between them. CDR1 MNHNY and CDR2 SVGAGI come from the germline V gene (reference sequence).

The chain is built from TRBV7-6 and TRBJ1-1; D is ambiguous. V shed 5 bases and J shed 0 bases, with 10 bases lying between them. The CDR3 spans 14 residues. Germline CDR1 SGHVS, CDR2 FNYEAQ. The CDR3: CASSPPTVNTEAFF. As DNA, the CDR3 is TGTGCCAGCAGCCCACCGACGGTGAACACTGAAGCTTTCTTT. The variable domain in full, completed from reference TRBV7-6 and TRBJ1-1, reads GAGVSQSPRYKVTKRGQDVALRCDPISGHVSLYWYRQALGQGPEFLTYFNYEAQQDKSGLPNDRFSAERPEGSISTLTIQRTEQRDSAMYRCASSPPTVNTEAFFGQGTRLTVV.

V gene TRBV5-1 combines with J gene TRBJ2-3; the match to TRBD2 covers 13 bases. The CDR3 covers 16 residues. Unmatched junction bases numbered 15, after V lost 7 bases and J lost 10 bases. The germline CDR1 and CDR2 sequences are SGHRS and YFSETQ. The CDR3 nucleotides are TGCGCCAGCCGCGGCGGGACTAGCGGGACCCCGACGTCGCAGTATTTT. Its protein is CASRGGTSGTPTSQYF.

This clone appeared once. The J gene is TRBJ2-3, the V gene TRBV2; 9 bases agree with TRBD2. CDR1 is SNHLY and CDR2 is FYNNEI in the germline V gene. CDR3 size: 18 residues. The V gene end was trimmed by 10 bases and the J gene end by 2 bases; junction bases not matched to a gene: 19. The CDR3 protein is CATTRASGDGTNTDTQYF. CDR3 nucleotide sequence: TGTGCCACGACGAGGGCTAGCGGGGACGGAACTAACACAGATACGCAGTATTTT.

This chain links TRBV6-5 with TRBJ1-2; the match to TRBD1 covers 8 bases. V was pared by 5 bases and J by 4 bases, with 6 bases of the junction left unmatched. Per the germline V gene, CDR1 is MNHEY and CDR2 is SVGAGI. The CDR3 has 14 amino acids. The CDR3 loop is CASSKTGETYGYTF. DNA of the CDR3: TGTGCCAGCAGTAAGACAGGGGAGACCTATGGCTACACCTTC.

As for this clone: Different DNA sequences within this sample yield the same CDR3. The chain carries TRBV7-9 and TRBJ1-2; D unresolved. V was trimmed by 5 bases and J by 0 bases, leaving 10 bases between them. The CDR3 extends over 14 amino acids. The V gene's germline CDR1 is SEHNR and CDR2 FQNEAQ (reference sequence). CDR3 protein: CASSPAGTNYGYTF. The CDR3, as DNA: TGTGCCAGCAGCCCGGCGGGTACTAACTATGGCTACACCTTC. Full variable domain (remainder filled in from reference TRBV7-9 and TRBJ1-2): DTGVSQNPRHKITKRGQNVTFRCDPISEHNRLYWYRQTLGQGPEFLTYFQNEAQLEKSRLLSDRFSAERPKGSFSTLEIQRTEQGDSAMYLCASSPAGTNYGYTFGSGTRLTVV.

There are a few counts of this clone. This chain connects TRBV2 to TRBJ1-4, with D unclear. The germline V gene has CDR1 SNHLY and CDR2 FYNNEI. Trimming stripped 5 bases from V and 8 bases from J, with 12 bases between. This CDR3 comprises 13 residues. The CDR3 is CASSSVPREKLFF. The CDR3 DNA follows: TGTGCCAGCAGTTCCGTCCCGAGGGAAAAACTGTTTTTT.

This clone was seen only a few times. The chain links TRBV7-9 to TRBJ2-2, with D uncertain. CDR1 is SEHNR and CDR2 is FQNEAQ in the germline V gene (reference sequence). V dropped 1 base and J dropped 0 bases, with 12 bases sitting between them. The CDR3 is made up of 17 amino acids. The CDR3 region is CASSLGRPPTNTGELFF. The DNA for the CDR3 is TGTGCCAGCAGCTTAGGTAGGCCGCCGACGAACACCGGGGAGCTGTTTTTT. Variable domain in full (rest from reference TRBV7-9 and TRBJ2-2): DTGVSQNPRHKITKRGQNVTFRCDPISEHNRLYWYRQTLGQGPEFLTYFQNEAQLEKSRLLSDRFSAERPKGSFSTLEIQRTEQGDSAMYLCASSLGRPPTNTGELFFGEGSRLTVL.

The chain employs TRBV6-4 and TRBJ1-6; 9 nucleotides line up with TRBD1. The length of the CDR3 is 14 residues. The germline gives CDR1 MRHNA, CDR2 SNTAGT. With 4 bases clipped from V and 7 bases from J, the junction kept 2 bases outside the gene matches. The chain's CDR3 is CASSGDRENSPLHF. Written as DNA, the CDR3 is TGTGCCAGCAGTGGGGACAGGGAGAATTCACCCCTCCACTTT.

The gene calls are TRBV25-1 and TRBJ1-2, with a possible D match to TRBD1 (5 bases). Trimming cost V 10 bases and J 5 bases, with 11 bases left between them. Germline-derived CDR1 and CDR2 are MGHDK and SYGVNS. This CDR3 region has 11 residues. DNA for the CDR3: TGTGCCACCCAGGGCCTTTATGGCTACACCTTC. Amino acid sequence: CATQGLYGYTF.

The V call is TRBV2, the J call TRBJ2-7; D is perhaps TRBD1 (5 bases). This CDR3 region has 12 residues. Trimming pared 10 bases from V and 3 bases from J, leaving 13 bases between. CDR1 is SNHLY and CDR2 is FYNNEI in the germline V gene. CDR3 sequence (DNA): TGTGCCACCGCGACAGCGTTCTACGAGCAGTACTTC. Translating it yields CATATAFYEQYF.

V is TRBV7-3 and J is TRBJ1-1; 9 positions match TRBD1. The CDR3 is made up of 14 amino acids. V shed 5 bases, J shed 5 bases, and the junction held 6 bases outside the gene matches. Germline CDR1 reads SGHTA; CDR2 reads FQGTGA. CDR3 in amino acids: CASSPGTGFTEAFF. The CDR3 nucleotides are TGTGCCAGCAGCCCTGGGACAGGGTTTACTGAAGCTTTCTTT.

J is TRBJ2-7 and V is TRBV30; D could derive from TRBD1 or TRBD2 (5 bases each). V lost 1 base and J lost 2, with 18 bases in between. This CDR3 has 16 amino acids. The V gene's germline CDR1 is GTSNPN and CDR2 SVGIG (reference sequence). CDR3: CAWSEAGTPTPYEQYF. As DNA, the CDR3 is TGTGCCTGGAGTGAGGCTGGGACGCCGACCCCCTACGAGCAGTACTTC.

CDR3 coding DNA: TGTGCCAGCAGTGTAACTGGACAGATGAACACTGAAGCTTTCTTT. Protein sequence: CASSVTGQMNTEAFF. The V and J genes are TRBV2 and TRBJ1-1, with D possibly being TRBD1 (6 bases). The CDR3 has 15 amino acids. The V end was cut by 4 bases, the J end by 0 bases, with 12 bases between. In germline, CDR1 is SNHLY, CDR2 FYNNEI.

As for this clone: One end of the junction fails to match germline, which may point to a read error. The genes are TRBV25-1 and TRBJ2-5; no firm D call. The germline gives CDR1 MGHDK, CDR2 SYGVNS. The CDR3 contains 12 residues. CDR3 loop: CASSVYHETQYF. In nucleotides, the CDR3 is TGTGCCAGCAGCGTCTACCACGAGACCCAGTACTTC.

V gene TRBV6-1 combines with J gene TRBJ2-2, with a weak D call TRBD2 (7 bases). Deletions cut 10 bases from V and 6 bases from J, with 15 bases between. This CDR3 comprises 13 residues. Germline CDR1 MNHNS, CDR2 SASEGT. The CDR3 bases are TGTGCCACCCGCCAGGGGAGGGCCGGGGAGCTGTTTTTT. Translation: CATRQGRAGELFF.

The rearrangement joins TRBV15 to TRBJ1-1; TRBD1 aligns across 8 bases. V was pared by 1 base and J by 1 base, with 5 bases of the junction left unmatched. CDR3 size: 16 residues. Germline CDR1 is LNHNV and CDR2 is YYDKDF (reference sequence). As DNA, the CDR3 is TGTGCCACCAGCAGAGGCACCGGGACAGGGAACACTGAAGCTTTCTTT. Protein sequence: CATSRGTGTGNTEAFF. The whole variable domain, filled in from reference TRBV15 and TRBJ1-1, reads DAMVIQNPRYQVTQFGKPVTLSCSQTLNHNVMYWYQQKSSQAPKLLFHYYDKDFNNEADTPDNFQSRRPNTSFCFLDIRSPGLGDTAMYLCATSRGTGTGNTEAFFGQGTRLTVV.

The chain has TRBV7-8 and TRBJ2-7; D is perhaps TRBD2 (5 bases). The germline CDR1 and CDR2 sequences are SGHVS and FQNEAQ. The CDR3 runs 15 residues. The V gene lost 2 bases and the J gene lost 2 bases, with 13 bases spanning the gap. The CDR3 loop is CASSLTGPGAYEQYF. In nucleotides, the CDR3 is TGTGCCAGCAGCTTAACCGGGCCCGGGGCCTACGAGCAGTACTTC.

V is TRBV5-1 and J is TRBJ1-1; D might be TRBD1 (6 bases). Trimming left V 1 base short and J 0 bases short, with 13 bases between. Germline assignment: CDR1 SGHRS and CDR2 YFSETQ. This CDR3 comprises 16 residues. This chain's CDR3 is CASSLPDRFMNTEAFF. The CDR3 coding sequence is TGCGCCAGCAGCTTGCCCGACAGGTTCATGAACACTGAAGCTTTCTTT.

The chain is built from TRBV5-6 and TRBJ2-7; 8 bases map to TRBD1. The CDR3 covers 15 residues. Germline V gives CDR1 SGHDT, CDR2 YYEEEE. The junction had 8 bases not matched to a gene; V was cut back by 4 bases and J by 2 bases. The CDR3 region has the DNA TGTGCCAGCAGCCAGTGGGACAGGAGGACCTACGAGCAGTACTTC. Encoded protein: CASSQWDRRTYEQYF.

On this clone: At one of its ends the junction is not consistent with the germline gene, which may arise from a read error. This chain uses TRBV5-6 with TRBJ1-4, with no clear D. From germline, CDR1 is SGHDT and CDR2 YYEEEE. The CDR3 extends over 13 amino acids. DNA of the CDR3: TGTGCCAGCAGCGGGTTGACTAAAGAAAAACTGTTTTTT. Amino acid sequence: CASSGLTKEKLFF.